This T cell receptor beta chain derives from a study of blood T cells in healthy people across ages. Combining a sample-barcoded 5' primer with a J-beta primer mix, a second PCR ran for about 6 to 11 cycles. TCRdb used MiXCR to reprocess the 5' RACE reads, holding one entry per CDR3 protein. The sample shows 1,800,000 or so distinct CDR3 sequences, around 42% of them seen only once. Sequenced material: blood. The sequence was collected from a human donor in good health.

In DNA, the CDR3 is TGTGCCAGCAGCTCTCGACTAGCGGGGGGCCACTACAATGAGCAGTTCTTC. This translates into CASSSRLAGGHYNEQFF. The J gene is TRBJ2-1, the V gene TRBV11-2, with 13 nucleotides matching TRBD2. The CDR3 contains 17 residues. CDR1 SGHAT and CDR2 FQNNGV come from the germline V gene. The trim removed 4 bases at V and 3 bases at J, leaving 6 bases unmatched.